This T cell receptor (beta chain) was sequenced in a study of beta chain features in type 1 diabetes. Points from the study as a whole: Fewer junction insertions and more nucleotide deletions appeared in type 1 diabetes patients.

The purity of all sorted populations exceeded 98%. V was trimmed by 6 bases and J by 0 bases, leaving 6 bases between them. The CDR3 consists of 13 residues. Germline lookup yields CDR1 MGHDK and CDR2 SYGVNS. In regard to this clone: Its antigen remains unidentified. This specimen includes other DNA sequences encoding the same CDR3.

Expressed TCRB transcripts were sequenced, since all the RNA that had been isolated was reverse transcribed. Measured with immunoSEQ multiplex PCR; TCRdb has only the in-frame clones, and not every one. The sample lists about 620,000 clones, about a sixth occurring once. The origin of this receptor is a man in his late teens or twenties in good health. Sequencing was performed on naive CD4+ T cells from blood. The J gene is TRBJ1-3, the V gene TRBV25-1; D is undetermined. CDR3 sequence reads: CASRESSGNTIYF. The CDR3, as DNA: TGTGCCAGCAGAGAGTCCTCTGGAAACACCATATATTTT. Together with reference TRBV25-1 and TRBJ1-3, the CDR3 gives the full variable domain: EADIYQTPRYLVIGTGKKITLECSQTMGHDKMYWYQQDPGMELHLIHYSYGVNSTEKGDLSSESTVSRIRTEHFPLTLESARPSHTSQYLCASRESSGNTIYFGEGSWLTVV.